The present TCR beta chain was sequenced within a study of T cell repertoires in cytomegalovirus infection. Whole-study context: Carrying CMV and the relevant HLA type showed in public TCR beta signatures.

This clonotype was recorded many times. Its antigen is unidentified. Germline loops: CDR1 SGHTA, CDR2 FQGNSA. The CDR3 extends over 14 amino acids. The germline V and J ends were trimmed by 4 bases and 6 bases, with 14 bases remaining between them. Findings and caveats of the study: The study found HLA-C-restricted CMV-specific TCR beta clonotypes dominating the ex vivo response.

TCRdb recomputed calls from the reads with MiXCR, one row per CDR3 protein. The sample shows approximately 600,000 distinct CDR3 sequences, around two fifths of them seen only once. The starting material was cultured PBMCs, obtained from culture after CMV antigen stimulation. V and J are TRBV7-2 and TRBJ2-3, with D perhaps TRBD1 (7 bases). The receptor comes from a human donor in good health (CMV status not recorded). Some clones in this sample may be carry-over from other donors' samples. CDR3 DNA sequence: TGTGCCAGCAGCTCTGGAGGGGGCCCGGATACGCAGTATTTT. This sequence encodes CASSSGGGPDTQYF.